Below, one T cell receptor (beta chain) is given with its context. Its antigen is as yet unknown. The method was immunoSEQ multiplex PCR; TCRdb's version includes in-frame clones alone and lacks a portion of them. The sample consists of about 480,000 clones, 87% of them appearing once. These data are taken from a study of Ad26.COV2.S vaccination and SARS-CoV-2 variants. On the study more broadly: COV1001, an Ad26.COV2.S trial, supplied this vaccine-arm donor.

General study points: The breadth of spike-specific CD8+ and CD4+ T cell responses after vaccination was reportedly substantial.

V was pared by 0 bases and J by 3 bases, with 11 bases of the junction left unmatched. The CDR3 has 18 amino acids. The germline V gene encodes CDR1 PRHDT and CDR2 FYEKMQ (reference sequence). Treatment: some 19 received Ad26.COV2.S at low or high dose, single or two shots; a few received placebo; per-sample allocation not given. The study sampled participants on day 63 after the first vaccine or placebo injection. Based in Boston, the donor was an adult of 18-55 years. SARS-CoV-2 spike from the Wuhan strain was encoded by the vaccine, an Ad26 vector. This rearrangement joins TRBV13 to TRBJ2-3; 8 nucleotides align to TRBD2. The specimen comprised peripheral blood, sampled in a trial of Ad26.COV2.S vaccine versus placebo. The receptor was derived from a person between 18 and 60 years old who received the Ad26.COV2.S COVID-19 vaccine or a placebo. In nucleotides, the CDR3 is TGTGCCAGCAGCTTAGGTAGCGGGATCTCCCTTTTTACAGATACGCAGTATTTT. Protein product: CASSLGSGISLFTDTQYF.